The 28 T cell receptor beta chains presented below share a single source sample, sequenced in a study of radiotherapy plus CTLA-4 blockade in lung cancer. Libraries were prepared by immunoSEQ multiplex PCR; TCRdb keeps only in-frame clonotypes and omits some of them. The data hold approximately 60,000 clones, with approximately 84% observed a single time. Sequenced material: peripheral blood, taken from a patient treated with radiotherapy plus ipilimumab. The source is a human donor with non-small cell lung cancer whose response to radiotherapy plus ipilimumab could not be evaluated.

The genes are TRBV5-1 and TRBJ2-1; 11 bases align to TRBD2. The length of the CDR3 is 16 residues. The germline V gene encodes CDR1 SGHRS and CDR2 YFSETQ. Trimming at V came to 0 bases and at J to 7 bases, leaving 6 bases not matched to a gene. CDR3 coding DNA: TGCGCCAGCAGCTTGGCCCTAGCGGGGGGCGGAAATGAGCAGTTCTTC. The encoded protein is CASSLALAGGGNEQFF.

The rearrangement joins TRBV19 to TRBJ1-2; TRBD1 agrees at 8 bases. Germline values: CDR1 LNHDA, CDR2 SQIVND (reference sequence). This CDR3 is 14 amino acids long. V shed 1 base, J shed 13 bases, and the junction held 11 bases outside the gene matches. CDR3 sequence reads: CASSIAGTGPIATF. The CDR3 DNA sequence: TGTGCCAGTAGTATAGCGGGGACAGGTCCGATTGCCACCTTC.

The sample holds a few counts of this clone. The genes are TRBV25-1 and TRBJ1-1, with D possibly matching TRBD1 (5 bases). Trimming removed 5 bases at V and 1 base at J, with 11 bases between. CDR3 length: 14 residues. The germline V gene encodes CDR1 MGHDK and CDR2 SYGVNS. The CDR3 here is CASSQEGENTEAFF. The CDR3 DNA follows: TGTGCCAGCAGTCAGGAAGGGGAGAACACTGAAGCTTTCTTT.

The chain is built from TRBV6-1 and TRBJ2-5; D is uncertain. The DNA end is a closer match to TRBJ2-7, so the J assignment may be wrong. CDR3 length: 14 residues. Germline V CDR1 and CDR2: MNHNS, SASEGT. CDR3 sequence: CASSEQLHSYEQYF. The CDR3 nucleotides read TGTGCCAGCAGTGAACAACTACATTCCTACGAGCAGTACTTC.

The CDR3 spells CASSVSSAETQYF. CDR3 DNA: TGTGCCAGTAGTGTATCTAGCGCCGAGACCCAGTACTTC. This sequence joins TRBV19 and TRBJ2-5, with a possible D match to TRBD2 (6 bases). V lost 5 bases and J 5 bases, leaving 12 bases between the germline ends. Germline-derived CDR1 and CDR2 are LNHDA and SQIVND (reference sequence). The CDR3 is 13 residues long.

This clone has a single count. This rearrangement joins TRBV7-2 to TRBJ2-1; D perhaps matches TRBD2 (6 bases). The CDR3 has 15 residues. Germline-derived CDR1 and CDR2 are SGHTA and FQGNSA. The V end was cut by 6 bases, the J end by 0 bases, with 12 bases between. The CDR3 bases are TGTGCCAGCAGTTGGGGGAGGAACTCCTACAATGAGCAGTTCTTC. It translates to CASSWGRNSYNEQFF.

The chain joins TRBV18 to TRBJ2-1, with D possibly TRBD1 on 5 matching bases. The V end lost 1 base, the J end lost 0 bases, and 10 bases lay between the germline ends. Germline-derived CDR1 and CDR2 are KGHSH and LQKENI. CDR3 size: 16 residues. DNA for the CDR3: TGTGCCAGCTCACCACGGGGCGGCAGCTCCTACAATGAGCAGTTCTTC. This encodes CASSPRGGSSYNEQFF. Full variable domain (outside the CDR3, taken from reference TRBV18 and TRBJ2-1): NAGVMQNPRHLVRRRGQEARLRCSPMKGHSHVYWYRQLPEEGLKFMVYLQKENIIDESGMPKERFSAEFPKEGPSILRIQQVVRGDSAAYFCASSPRGGSSYNEQFFGPGTRLTVL.

The rearrangement links TRBV5-8 to TRBJ2-3; D gene ambiguous. The CDR3 has 13 amino acids. Per the germline V gene, CDR1 is SGHTS and CDR2 is YDEGEE. V was cut by 0 bases and J by 2 bases, with 4 bases left in between. DNA for the CDR3: TGTGCCAGCAGCTTGGTCTTCACAGATACGCAGTATTTT. It yields the protein CASSLVFTDTQYF.

The chain joins TRBV19 to TRBJ1-5, with D perhaps TRBD1 (5 bases). The CDR3 is made up of 16 amino acids. The V end was cut by 4 bases, the J end by 4 bases, with 17 bases between. Germline assignment: CDR1 LNHDA and CDR2 SQIVND (reference sequence). CDR3 in DNA: TGTGCCAGTAGTAACTACAGGACCGGGGGGAATCAGCCCCAGCATTTT. As protein: CASSNYRTGGNQPQHF.

The rearrangement links TRBV7-2 to TRBJ1-4, with 8 positions matching TRBD1. Trimming cost V 0 bases and J 4 bases; bases outside gene matches: 7. CDR1 is SGHTA, CDR2 FQGNSA, per germline. The CDR3 sequence is 17 residues long. In DNA form, the CDR3 reads TGTGCCAGCAGCTTAGCAGGCAGGGGGCACGTTAATGAAAAACTGTTTTTT. Translating gives CASSLAGRGHVNEKLFF. The whole variable domain, remainder taken from reference TRBV7-2 and TRBJ1-4, is GAGVSQSPSNKVTEKGKDVELRCDPISGHTALYWYRQSLGQGLEFLIYFQGNSAPDKSGLPSDRFSAERTGGSVSTLTIQRTQQEDSAVYLCASSLAGRGHVNEKLFFGSGTQLSVL.

The chain combines TRBV27 with TRBJ1-4; TRBD1 might be the D (5 bases). The length of the CDR3 is 16 residues. The V gene lost 4 bases and the J gene lost 0 bases, with 12 bases spanning the gap. Germline-derived CDR1 and CDR2 are MNHEY and SMNVEV (reference sequence). The CDR3 DNA is TGTGCCAGCAGTTCCGGGAGGGGCGCAACTAATGAAAAACTGTTTTTT. Its translation: CASSSGRGATNEKLFF.

The chain has TRBV7-2 and TRBJ2-7; 9 bases fit TRBD1. The V segment lost 5 bases and the J segment 6 bases; nucleotides outside the gene matches: 5. The CDR3 sequence is 13 residues long. CDR1 is SGHTA and CDR2 is FQGNSA in the germline V gene. The CDR3 reads CASSTTTGGEQYF. CDR3 in DNA: TGTGCCAGCAGCACTACGACAGGGGGCGAGCAGTACTTC.

The chain employs TRBV5-1 and TRBJ2-7; D may be TRBD1 (5 bases). From germline, CDR1 is SGHRS and CDR2 YFSETQ. The CDR3 covers 14 residues. The ends were cut back, 4 bases at V and 4 bases at J, with 15 bases in the middle. Here the CDR3 reads CASSPLTEPYEQYF. The CDR3 nucleotides are TGCGCCAGCAGCCCCTTGACAGAACCGTACGAGCAGTACTTC.

This sequence joins TRBV5-1 and TRBJ2-1, with D tentatively TRBD2 (5 bases). Germline CDR1 and CDR2: SGHRS and YFSETQ. The CDR3 length is 15 residues. V was cut by 2 bases and J by 10 bases, with 19 bases left in between. The CDR3 is CASSLKWERGREQFF. CDR3 nucleotides: TGCGCCAGCAGCTTAAAGTGGGAGCGAGGTCGCGAGCAGTTCTTC.

The chain links TRBV2 to TRBJ1-4, with unresolved D. Germline V lookup: CDR1 SNHLY, CDR2 FYNNEI. V lost 6 bases, J lost 0 bases, and 11 bases lay in between. CDR3 size: 15 residues. The CDR3 DNA is TGTGCCAGCAGGGGCGGGAGTGCAACTAATGAAAAACTGTTTTTT. It translates to CASRGGSATNEKLFF.

The V gene is TRBV12-2, the J gene TRBJ1-4; the D segment call TRBD1 is taken from the table without a DNA check. TRBV12-2 is deemed a pseudogene. The CDR3 has 14 amino acids. CDR3 nucleotide sequence: TGTGCAAGTCGCTTACACAGGGGGGATGAAAAACTGTTTTTT. As protein: CASRLHRGDEKLFF.

This chain connects TRBV29-1 to TRBJ1-2, with TRBD1 identical over 8 bases. Trimming at V came to 2 bases and at J to 2 bases, leaving 7 bases not matched to a gene. Germline CDR1 reads SQVTM; CDR2 reads ANQGSEA. This CDR3 has 15 residues. Here the CDR3 DNA reads TGCAGCGTTGAAAAAAACGGACAGGGCAACTATGGCTACACCTTC. It codes for CSVEKNGQGNYGYTF.

The chain's CDR3 is CASSVRVAGGPDTGELFF. The CDR3 bases are TGTGCCAGCAGCGTAAGGGTAGCGGGAGGGCCGGACACCGGGGAGCTGTTTTTT. The V call is TRBV9, the J call TRBJ2-2, with 11 bases identical to TRBD2. CDR3 length: 18 amino acids. The V segment lost 1 base and the J segment 3 bases; nucleotides outside the gene matches: 8. Germline CDR1 SGDLS, CDR2 YYNGEE.

The rearrangement joins TRBV5-1 to TRBJ2-3; 7 bases line up with TRBD1. Germline CDR1 is SGHRS and CDR2 is YFSETQ. J lost 2 bases, V lost 5 bases, and 5 bases had no gene match. This CDR3 contains 14 residues. The CDR3 bases are TGCGCCAGCAGTCCGGACAGGTCCACAGATACGCAGTATTTT. It encodes CASSPDRSTDTQYF.

The chain employs TRBV7-2 and TRBJ2-7; 7 bases align to TRBD1. Germline V gene sequence: CDR1 SGHTA, CDR2 FQGNSA. The CDR3 spans 17 residues. After removal of 0 bases from V and 0 bases from J, the junction contained 8 bases not matched to a gene. The CDR3 sequence: CASSLALWTGFSYEQYF. CDR3 coding DNA: TGTGCCAGCAGCTTAGCCTTATGGACAGGCTTCTCCTACGAGCAGTACTTC.

The V and J genes are TRBV6-5 and TRBJ1-3, with unresolved D. TRBJ2-2 matches the DNA end more closely, so the J call is doubtful. The CDR3 is 15 amino acids. The germline CDR1 and CDR2 sequences are MNHEY and SVGAGI. The CDR3 DNA reads as TGTGCCAGCAGTACCAAAGCTATAAACACCGGGGAGCTGTTTTTT. Translated, it gives CASSTKAINTGELFF.

V is TRBV28 and J is TRBJ2-5; 8 nucleotides align to TRBD1. The DNA end is more similar to TRBJ2-7, so the J call may be wrong. The germline gives CDR1 MDHEN, CDR2 SYDVKM. This CDR3 is 13 amino acids long. CDR3 in DNA: TGTGCCAGCAGTACAGGGGGAACCTACGAGCAGTACTTC. This codes for CASSTGGTYEQYF.

The chain combines TRBV28 with TRBJ2-3, with 11 bases that match TRBD2. In germline, CDR1 is MDHEN, CDR2 SYDVKM. Unmatched junction bases numbered 8, after V lost 5 bases and J lost 4 bases. The CDR3 has 16 residues. The CDR3 here is CASSPLTSGNADTQYF. CDR3 nucleotides: TGTGCCAGCAGTCCCCTGACTAGCGGGAATGCAGATACGCAGTATTTT.

V is TRBV5-1 and J is TRBJ2-3; 8 bases align to TRBD1. This CDR3 spans 16 amino acids. The germline V gene encodes CDR1 SGHRS and CDR2 YFSETQ. V lost 2 bases to trimming and J lost 4 bases; unmatched junction nucleotides: 9. As DNA, the CDR3 is TGCGCCAGCAGCTTATGGGCGACAGGGGAGGCAGATACGCAGTATTTT. Translation gives CASSLWATGEADTQYF.

The CDR3 loop reads CASSFRLAGNTGELFF. CDR3 bases: TGTGCCAGCAGCTTCCGACTAGCGGGTAACACCGGGGAGCTGTTTTTT. This rearrangement joins TRBV5-4 to TRBJ2-2; 10 bases map to TRBD2. This CDR3 comprises 16 residues. V lost 2 bases, J lost 2 bases, and 3 bases stayed unmatched. In germline, CDR1 is SGHNT, CDR2 YYREEE (reference sequence). The entire variable domain, with the rest obtained from reference TRBV5-4 and TRBJ2-2, is as follows: ETGVTQSPTHLIKTRGQQVTLRCSSQSGHNTVSWYQQALGQGPQFIFQYYREEENGRGNFPPRFSGLQFPNYSSELNVNALELDDSALYLCASSFRLAGNTGELFFGEGSRLTVL.

J is TRBJ1-6 and V is TRBV27, with 7 bases matching TRBD1. This CDR3 has 18 amino acids. The V and J ends lost 2 bases and 7 bases, in that order; junction bases with no gene match: 14. Germline CDR1 is MNHEY and CDR2 is SMNVEV (reference sequence). The CDR3 DNA follows: TGTGCCAGCAGTTTAGGACCTGGACAGGCCACCGGCAATTCACCCCTCCACTTT. Amino acid sequence: CASSLGPGQATGNSPLHF.

This clone was detected once. The V and J genes are TRBV4-2 and TRBJ2-2; 7 nucleotides match TRBD2. Looked up from germline, CDR1 is LGHNA and CDR2 is YNFKEQ. V lost 4 bases, J lost 0 bases, and 11 bases stayed unmatched. The length of the CDR3 is 18 residues. The CDR3 coding sequence is TGTGCCAGCAGCCCAAGATATCGGGACTATACGAACACCGGGGAGCTGTTTTTT. As protein: CASSPRYRDYTNTGELFF.

The chain carries TRBV11-2 and TRBJ2-1, with no clear D. Per the germline V gene, CDR1 is SGHAT and CDR2 is FQNNGV. V was trimmed by 5 bases and J by 6 bases, leaving 8 bases between them. The CDR3 has 12 amino acids. The CDR3 reads CASSHFRNEQFF. Here the CDR3 DNA reads TGTGCCAGCAGCCACTTCCGCAATGAGCAGTTCTTC.